These 26 T cell receptor beta chains were all obtained from the same sample, sequenced in a study of OX40 agonist ivuxolimab in advanced cancers. Sequencing used immunoSEQ multiplex PCR; TCRdb keeps in-frame clones, though not all of them. This table has about 6,100 clones, under 85% appearing once. The sample consisted of CD4+ or CD8+ T cells sorted from blood, taken in a trial of the OX40 agonist ivuxolimab. These TCRs come from an adult with an advanced solid tumor such as melanoma, head and neck, liver or kidney cancer.

V is TRBV5-6 and J is TRBJ2-2, with D hard to call. Looked up from germline, CDR1 is SGHDT and CDR2 is YYEEEE. CDR3 size: 12 residues. Trimming stripped 0 bases from V and 7 bases from J, with 4 bases between. This CDR3 reads CASSLGIGELFF. CDR3 nucleotide sequence: TGTGCCAGCAGCTTGGGGATCGGGGAGCTGTTTTTT.

This chain uses TRBV11-2 with TRBJ2-7, with 7 nucleotides matching TRBD2. V shed 5 bases and J 3 bases; nucleotides not matched to a gene: 7. The germline gives CDR1 SGHAT, CDR2 FQNNGV. The CDR3 has 14 amino acids. This chain's CDR3 is CASSAIGGNYEQYF. DNA of the CDR3: TGTGCCAGCAGCGCAATCGGGGGGAACTACGAGCAGTACTTC.

The chain uses TRBV5-1 and TRBJ2-7, with 10 bases matching TRBD1. V was clipped by 3 bases and J by 7 bases; unmatched bases: 7. CDR3 length equals 14 residues. CDR1 and CDR2 (germline): SGHRS, YFSETQ. In DNA, the CDR3 is TGCGCCAGCAGCTGGGCAGGACAGGGGGGTGAGCAGTACTTC. This codes for CASSWAGQGGEQYF.

J is TRBJ2-1 and V is TRBV7-3; TRBD2 is a possible D gene (5 bases). This CDR3 has 15 amino acids. Germline V CDR1 and CDR2: SGHTA, FQGTGA. Trimming shortened V by 0 bases and J by 2 bases, and 8 bases separated the two germline ends. This CDR3 reads CASSLTSGPYNEQFF. The CDR3 region has the DNA TGTGCCAGCAGCTTAACCAGCGGACCCTACAATGAGCAGTTCTTC.

There are a few counts of this clone. The V and J genes are TRBV4-1 and TRBJ1-2; possible D gene TRBD1, 5 bases. The CDR3 runs 13 residues. The germline CDR1 and CDR2 sequences are MGHRA and YSYEKL. V lost 2 bases and J 8 bases, leaving 12 bases between the germline ends. The CDR3 protein is CASSQTGGRGYTF. Here the CDR3 DNA reads TGCGCCAGCAGCCAAACGGGGGGAAGGGGCTACACCTTC.

This clone has just one count. This chain joins TRBV11-2 and TRBJ2-3, with no clear D. Germline CDR1 SGHAT, CDR2 FQNNGV. The V gene lost 3 bases and the J gene lost 4 bases, with 8 bases spanning the gap. The length of the CDR3 is 13 residues. CDR3 nucleotide sequence: TGTGCCAGCAGCTTGGTTAACGCAGATACGCAGTATTTT. It codes for CASSLVNADTQYF.

V gene TRBV6-6 combines with J gene TRBJ2-5, with TRBD2 matching over 7 bases. V shed 6 bases, J shed 3 bases, and the junction held 7 bases outside the gene matches. Germline values: CDR1 MNHNY, CDR2 SVGAGI (reference sequence). The CDR3 loop spans 14 amino acids. The CDR3 DNA follows: TGTGCCAGCAGCGTGGGGGGGAGGGAAGAGACCCAGTACTTC. Translated: CASSVGGREETQYF.

The chain is built from TRBV7-9 and TRBJ2-1, with TRBD2 matching 10 bases. The CDR3 is made up of 15 amino acids. Germline V lookup: CDR1 SEHNR, CDR2 FQNEAQ (reference sequence). V was pared by 5 bases and J by 8 bases, with 9 bases of the junction left unmatched. In DNA, the CDR3 is TGTGCCAGCAGCCCCGGGACTAGCGCTACGCATGAGCAGTTCTTC. Translating gives CASSPGTSATHEQFF.

The genes are TRBV28 and TRBJ2-2; D is perhaps TRBD1 (5 bases). Germline assignment: CDR1 MDHEN and CDR2 SYDVKM. The CDR3 sequence is 12 residues long. V was trimmed by 6 bases and J by 3 bases, leaving 5 bases between them. CDR3 nucleotides: TGTGCCAGCAGGACAGACACCGGGGAGCTGTTTTTT. It is translated as CASRTDTGELFF.

The chain couples TRBV7-3 to TRBJ2-1; D might be TRBD1 or TRBD2, each matching 5 bases. Trimming took 5 bases from V and 3 from J, leaving 17 bases between them. The CDR3 totals 16 residues. CDR1 and CDR2 from the germline V gene are SGHTA and FQGTGA. CDR3: CASSPHGGGSYNEQFF. The CDR3 DNA reads TGTGCCAGCAGCCCTCATGGGGGTGGGAGCTACAATGAGCAGTTCTTC.

The chain is built from TRBV30 and TRBJ2-7; 9 bases line up with TRBD1. The germline gives CDR1 GTSNPN, CDR2 SVGIG (reference sequence). The V and J ends lost 3 bases and 0 bases, in that order; junction bases with no gene match: 3. CDR3 length: 14 amino acids. The CDR3 nucleotides are TGTGCCTGGAGGGGACAGGGTAGCTCCTACGAGCAGTACTTC. Its protein is CAWRGQGSSYEQYF. The full variable domain, rest sourced from reference TRBV30 and TRBJ2-7, is SQTIHQWPATLVQPVGSPLSLECTVEGTSNPNLYWYRQAAGRGLQLLFYSVGIGQISSEVPQNLSASRPQDRQFILSSKKLLLSDSGFYLCAWRGQGSSYEQYFGPGTRLTVT.

This chain links TRBV7-4 with TRBJ1-2; 8 nucleotides align to TRBD1. Trimming cost V 5 bases and J 4 bases; bases outside gene matches: 6. Germline CDR1 is SGHVT and CDR2 is SQSDAQ. The CDR3 has 14 residues. The DNA of the CDR3 is TGTGCCAGCAGCCCGGGGACAGGAGGCTATGGCTACACCTTC. It is translated as CASSPGTGGYGYTF.

This clone was recorded only once. V is TRBV5-6 and J is TRBJ2-3; D remains ambiguous. CDR1 is SGHDT and CDR2 is YYEEEE in the germline V gene. The CDR3 is 13 amino acids. The ends were cut back, 4 bases at V and 6 bases at J, with 12 bases in the middle. CDR3 sequence: CASSPRPMDTQYF. The CDR3 DNA reads TGTGCCAGCAGCCCCCGCCCCATGGATACGCAGTATTTT. Together with reference TRBV5-6 and TRBJ2-3, the CDR3 gives the full variable domain: DAGVTQSPTHLIKTRGQQVTLRCSPKSGHDTVSWYQQALGQGPQFIFQYYEEEERQRGNFPDRFSGHQFPNYSSELNVNALLLGDSALYLCASSPRPMDTQYFGPGTRLTVL.

This sequence joins TRBV7-9 and TRBJ2-7; possible D gene TRBD2, 5 bases. V dropped 2 bases and J dropped 3 bases, with 11 bases sitting between them. The CDR3 loop spans 14 amino acids. Germline CDR1 SEHNR, CDR2 FQNEAQ (reference sequence). For the CDR3, the DNA is TGTGCCAGCAGCTTAAGCGGACGGAACTACGAGCAGTACTTC. Residues: CASSLSGRNYEQYF.

The chain couples TRBV4-1 to TRBJ1-5; a possible D gene is TRBD1 (6 bases). Germline CDR1 reads MGHRA; CDR2 reads YSYEKL. The CDR3 has 14 amino acids. Trimming took off 2 bases at V and 7 bases at J, with 12 bases between the two ends. The DNA for the CDR3 is TGCGCCAGCAGCCAACAGGGGTACGACCAGCCCCAGCATTTT. Amino acids: CASSQQGYDQPQHF.

The chain employs TRBV7-6 and TRBJ2-7; 11 nucleotides align to TRBD2. Per the germline V gene, CDR1 is SGHVS and CDR2 is FNYEAQ. The V and J ends lost 3 bases and 5 bases, in that order; junction bases with no gene match: 6. This CDR3 spans 15 amino acids. The CDR3 DNA reads TGTGCCAGCAGCTTCTTAGCGGGAGGGAATAACGAGCAGTACTTC. The encoded protein is CASSFLAGGNNEQYF.

This clone was seen a few times. The chain is built from TRBV19 and TRBJ1-5; weak D call: TRBD1 (6 bases). The germline V and J ends were trimmed by 5 bases and 7 bases, with 12 bases remaining between them. There are 13 residues in the CDR3. Germline V gene sequence: CDR1 LNHDA, CDR2 SQIVND (reference sequence). CDR3 in amino acids: CASSWTEGQPQHF. The CDR3 DNA is TGTGCCAGTAGTTGGACAGAGGGCCAGCCCCAGCATTTT.

This clone has a single count. The CDR3 loop reads CASSLYRQGPNQPQHF. The CDR3 region has the DNA TGTGCCAGCAGCTTGTATCGGCAGGGCCCAAATCAGCCCCAGCATTTT. The gene calls are TRBV5-6 and TRBJ1-5; maybe TRBD1 (5 bases). The ends were cut back, 1 base at V and 4 bases at J, with 15 bases in the middle. This CDR3 has 16 residues. CDR1 is SGHDT and CDR2 is YYEEEE in the germline V gene. Drawing the rest from reference TRBV5-6 and TRBJ1-5, the complete variable domain is DAGVTQSPTHLIKTRGQQVTLRCSPKSGHDTVSWYQQALGQGPQFIFQYYEEEERQRGNFPDRFSGHQFPNYSSELNVNALLLGDSALYLCASSLYRQGPNQPQHFGDGTRLSIL.

This rearrangement joins TRBV2 to TRBJ2-2; D is perhaps TRBD1 (6 bases). CDR1 and CDR2 from the germline V gene are SNHLY and FYNNEI. This CDR3 spans 13 amino acids. The V end lost 9 bases, the J end lost 6 bases, and 14 bases lay between the germline ends. CDR3 amino acids: CARGAGNSGELFF. CDR3 sequence (DNA): TGTGCCAGGGGGGCTGGAAACTCCGGGGAGCTGTTTTTT.

The chain uses TRBV25-1 and TRBJ2-7; no firm D call. The V and J ends lost 4 bases and 3 bases respectively, with 13 bases between them. The length of the CDR3 is 14 residues. Germline assignment: CDR1 MGHDK and CDR2 SYGVNS. DNA for the CDR3: TGTGCCAGCAGTGTACCCTACCCGGACTACGAGCAGTACTTC. This gives the protein CASSVPYPDYEQYF.

This clone was counted only a few times. V usage is TRBV4-1 and J usage is TRBJ2-7; TRBD1 agrees at 9 bases. This CDR3 region has 16 residues. With 4 bases clipped from V and 5 bases from J, the junction kept 12 bases outside the gene matches. Germline loops: CDR1 MGHRA, CDR2 YSYEKL. CDR3 DNA: TGCGCCAGCAGCCCCACCCCCGGGACAGGGTCCCACGAGCAGTACTTC. Its protein is CASSPTPGTGSHEQYF.

The V call is TRBV27, the J call TRBJ1-1; 8 bases agree with TRBD1. Losses at the gene ends were 6 bases for V and 3 bases for J; bases not matched to a gene: 0. CDR3 size: 12 residues. Germline-derived CDR1 and CDR2 are MNHEY and SMNVEV (reference sequence). The chain's CDR3 is CASRQGDTEAFF. The CDR3 DNA sequence: TGTGCCAGCAGACAGGGGGACACTGAAGCTTTCTTT.

The genes are TRBV4-1 and TRBJ2-7; D unclear. This CDR3 is 14 amino acids long. With 4 bases removed from V and 5 bases from J, the gap between germline ends came to 15 bases. Germline assignment: CDR1 MGHRA and CDR2 YSYEKL. The CDR3 loop reads CASSPGLGYHEQYF. The CDR3 region has the DNA TGCGCCAGCAGCCCAGGTTTAGGTTACCACGAGCAGTACTTC.

The V call is TRBV7-9, the J call TRBJ1-5; 8 nucleotides line up with TRBD1. The J segment lost 6 bases and the V segment lost 6 bases, leaving 7 bases of the junction unmatched. This CDR3 region has 14 residues. Germline V gene sequence: CDR1 SEHNR, CDR2 FQNEAQ (reference sequence). The DNA of the CDR3 is TGTGCCAGCAGACAGGGGGAAGAGGGTCAGCCCCAGCATTTT. Translated: CASRQGEEGQPQHF.

The chain carries TRBV9 and TRBJ2-1; the match to TRBD2 covers 8 bases. The CDR3 loop spans 18 amino acids. The germline V gene has CDR1 SGDLS and CDR2 YYNGEE. Trimming took 0 bases from V and 7 from J; bases not matched to a gene: 15. This CDR3 reads CASSVGVRVAGPGNEQFF. In DNA form, the CDR3 reads TGTGCCAGCAGCGTAGGGGTTCGGGTAGCGGGGCCCGGGAATGAGCAGTTCTTC.

The chain recombines TRBV6-1 with TRBJ1-2; D is possibly TRBD1 (6 bases). The CDR3 is 13 amino acids. The V end lost 0 bases, the J end lost 4 bases, and 6 bases lay between the germline ends. Germline V gives CDR1 MNHNS, CDR2 SASEGT. CDR3 protein: CASSEATGYGYTF. The CDR3 DNA reads as TGTGCCAGCAGTGAAGCGACAGGCTATGGCTACACCTTC.